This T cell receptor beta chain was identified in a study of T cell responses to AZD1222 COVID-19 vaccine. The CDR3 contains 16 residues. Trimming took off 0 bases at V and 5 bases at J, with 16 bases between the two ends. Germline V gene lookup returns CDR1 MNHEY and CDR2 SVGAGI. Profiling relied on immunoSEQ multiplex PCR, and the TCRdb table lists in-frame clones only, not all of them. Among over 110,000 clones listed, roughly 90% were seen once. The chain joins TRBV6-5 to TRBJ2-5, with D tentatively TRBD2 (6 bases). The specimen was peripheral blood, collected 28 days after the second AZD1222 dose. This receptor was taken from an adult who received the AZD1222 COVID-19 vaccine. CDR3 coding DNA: TGTGCCAGCAGTTACTCGGAGGGATTCGTTGGCGAGACCCAGTACTTC. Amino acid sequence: CASSYSEGFVGETQYF.